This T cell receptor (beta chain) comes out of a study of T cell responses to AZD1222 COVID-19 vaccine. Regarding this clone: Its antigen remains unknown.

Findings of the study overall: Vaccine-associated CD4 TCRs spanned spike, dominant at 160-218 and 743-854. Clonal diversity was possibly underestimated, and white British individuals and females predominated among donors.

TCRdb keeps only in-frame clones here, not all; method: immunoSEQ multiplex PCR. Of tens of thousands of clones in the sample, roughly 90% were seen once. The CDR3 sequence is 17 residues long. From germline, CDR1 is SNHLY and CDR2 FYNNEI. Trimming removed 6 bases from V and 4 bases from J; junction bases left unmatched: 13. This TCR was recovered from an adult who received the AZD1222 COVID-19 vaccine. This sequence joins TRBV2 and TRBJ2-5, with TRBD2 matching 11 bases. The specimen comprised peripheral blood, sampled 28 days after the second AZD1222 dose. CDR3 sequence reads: CASSGGVSGGVGETQYF. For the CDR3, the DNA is TGTGCCAGCAGCGGAGGAGTTAGCGGGGGGGTTGGAGAGACCCAGTACTTC.